The rows below give T cell receptor beta chains drawn from one sample of a study of vaccination and CD4 T cells after COVID-19. TCRdb called the PCR reads again in MiXCR, with one record for every CDR3 protein. The sample comprises 20,000 to 25,000 distinct CDR3 sequences, 45% to 60% of which are singletons, and more than 0.85% rests with the top ten. The sample here was CD4+ T cells from blood, taken before SARS-CoV-2 vaccination. The origin of the receptors is a human donor who had recovered from COVID-19. Each CDR3 is given with its conserved first and last residue. A D gene is named only where the DNA matches it firmly. The size field is filled for only some rows; it gives once, few, many or a size class.

cdr3_nt: TGCAGTGCTTCAGTTGTAGATACGCAGTATTTT
cdr3_aa: CSASVVDTQYF
d_call: NA
j_call: TRBJ2-3
clone_size: few
v_call: TRBV20-1

cdr3_nt: TGTGCCAGCAGCTTAGAGGTAGCGGCGAACACCGGGGAGCTGTTTTTT
cdr3_aa: CASSLEVAANTGELFF
d_call: NA
j_call: TRBJ2-2
clone_size: NA
v_call: TRBV7-9

cdr3_nt: TGTGCCAGCAGGGACCCGGGACGGATAAACACTGAAGCTTTCTTT
cdr3_aa: CASRDPGRINTEAFF
d_call: NA
j_call: TRBJ1-1
clone_size: NA
v_call: TRBV28

cdr3_nt: TGTGCCACCAGCAGAGATTACCGGGAGCTGTTTTTT
cdr3_aa: CATSRDYRELFF
d_call: NA
j_call: TRBJ2-2
clone_size: few
v_call: TRBV15

cdr3_nt: TGCGCCAGCAGCCGAAACGACTCCCCGGGGGATAATTCACCCCTCCACTTT
cdr3_aa: CASSRNDSPGDNSPLHF
d_call: NA
j_call: TRBJ1-6
clone_size: NA
v_call: TRBV5-1

cdr3_nt: TGTGCCACCAGGTCGCCCTCTAGCCCGGCCGGGGAGCTGTTTTTT
cdr3_aa: CATRSPSSPAGELFF
d_call: NA
j_call: TRBJ2-2
clone_size: NA
v_call: TRBV15

cdr3_nt: TGTGCCAGCAGTTCAGGGGGAAGCTCCTACAATGAGCAGTTCTTC
cdr3_aa: CASSSGGSSYNEQFF
d_call: TRBD1
j_call: TRBJ2-1
clone_size: NA
v_call: TRBV12-3/TRBV12-4

cdr3_nt: TGTGCCAGCAGTCCAATTAGCGGGGCCGGATACGAGCAGTACTTC
cdr3_aa: CASSPISGAGYEQYF
d_call: TRBD2
j_call: TRBJ2-7
clone_size: once
v_call: TRBV28

cdr3_nt: TGCAGTGCTCTCCGGGACCTTAGCACAGATACGCAGTATTTT
cdr3_aa: CSALRDLSTDTQYF
d_call: NA
j_call: TRBJ2-3
clone_size: NA
v_call: TRBV20-1

cdr3_nt: TGTGCCAGCAGCCCTTCACAGGGGGACAGCAATCAGCCCCAGCATTTT
cdr3_aa: CASSPSQGDSNQPQHF
d_call: TRBD1
j_call: TRBJ1-5
clone_size: NA
v_call: TRBV7-9

cdr3_nt: TGTGCCAGCAGTAGGACAGTTTCTAATAGCAATCAGCCCCAGCATTTT
cdr3_aa: CASSRTVSNSNQPQHF
d_call: NA
j_call: TRBJ1-5
clone_size: few
v_call: TRBV6-1

cdr3_nt: TGTGCCAGCAGGGCACAGGGGGACGGAAACACCATATATTTT
cdr3_aa: CASRAQGDGNTIYF
d_call: TRBD1
j_call: TRBJ1-3
clone_size: NA
v_call: TRBV27

cdr3_nt: TGTGCCAGCTCCCTAGGGGGCAGTCCGAATTCACCCCTCCACTTT
cdr3_aa: CASSLGGSPNSPLHF
d_call: TRBD1
j_call: TRBJ1-6
clone_size: NA
v_call: TRBV18

cdr3_nt: TGCAGTGCTAGACCAGGGGGCAGGACTGAAGCTTTCTTT
cdr3_aa: CSARPGGRTEAFF
d_call: TRBD1
j_call: TRBJ1-1
clone_size: NA
v_call: TRBV20-1

cdr3_nt: TGTGCCAGCAGTTTAAACCCCCCCGGACAGGATACGCAGTATTTT
cdr3_aa: CASSLNPPGQDTQYF
d_call: NA
j_call: TRBJ2-3
clone_size: NA
v_call: TRBV28

cdr3_nt: TGCAGTGCTTGGACTGAAGTTTCGGGCGAGCAGTACTTC
cdr3_aa: CSAWTEVSGEQYF
d_call: NA
j_call: TRBJ2-7
clone_size: NA
v_call: TRBV20-1

cdr3_nt: TGTGCCAGCAGGAGGGACAGGGGGCTCTACGAGCAGTACTTC
cdr3_aa: CASRRDRGLYEQYF
d_call: TRBD1
j_call: TRBJ2-7
clone_size: NA
v_call: TRBV2

cdr3_nt: TGCAGTGCTAGTAATCCGGACAGGGACGGTGAAGCTTTCTTT
cdr3_aa: CSASNPDRDGEAFF
d_call: TRBD1
j_call: TRBJ1-1
clone_size: few
v_call: TRBV20-1

cdr3_nt: TGCGCCAGCAGCCAAGGGTCGTCTACTCTCACAGATACGCAGTATTTT
cdr3_aa: CASSQGSSTLTDTQYF
d_call: NA
j_call: TRBJ2-3
clone_size: NA
v_call: TRBV4-1

cdr3_nt: TGTGCCAGCAGCTTTGGGGATAGGTCCTACAATGAGCAGTTCTTC
cdr3_aa: CASSFGDRSYNEQFF
d_call: NA
j_call: TRBJ2-1
clone_size: few
v_call: TRBV7-9

cdr3_nt: TGTGCCACCAGTGATTGGGGACAGGGAAAAGAGACCCAGTACTTC
cdr3_aa: CATSDWGQGKETQYF
d_call: TRBD1
j_call: TRBJ2-5
clone_size: NA
v_call: TRBV24-1

cdr3_nt: TGTGCCAGCAGCTATCTACTAGCGGGACGTCCTAGCACCGGGGAGCTGTTTTTT
cdr3_aa: CASSYLLAGRPSTGELFF
d_call: TRBD2
j_call: TRBJ2-2
clone_size: few
v_call: TRBV7-6

cdr3_nt: TGCAGTGCATTCCTAGCGGGACGCACAGATACGCAGTATTTT
cdr3_aa: CSAFLAGRTDTQYF
d_call: TRBD2
j_call: TRBJ2-3
clone_size: few
v_call: TRBV20-1

cdr3_nt: TGTGCCACCAGTGACGGGGCGCAGGTTGAAAAACTGTTTTTT
cdr3_aa: CATSDGAQVEKLFF
d_call: NA
j_call: TRBJ1-4
clone_size: few
v_call: TRBV24-1

cdr3_nt: TGTGCTAGTGGGTACAGCAACTATGGCTACACCTTC
cdr3_aa: CASGYSNYGYTF
d_call: NA
j_call: TRBJ1-2
clone_size: NA
v_call: TRBV12-5

cdr3_nt: TGCGCCAGCAATAGGGGCCCCTCTCCGTTTATGAACACTGAAGCTTTCTTT
cdr3_aa: CASNRGPSPFMNTEAFF
d_call: NA
j_call: TRBJ1-1
clone_size: NA
v_call: TRBV4-1

cdr3_nt: TGTGCCAGCAGCTTACAGGGACTGAGAAGCTCTGGGGCCAACGTCCTGACTTTC
cdr3_aa: CASSLQGLRSSGANVLTF
d_call: NA
j_call: TRBJ2-6
clone_size: once
v_call: TRBV7-6

cdr3_nt: TGTGCCAGCAGCTTAGTGGGCAGCTCCTACAATGAGCAGTTCTTC
cdr3_aa: CASSLVGSSYNEQFF
d_call: NA
j_call: TRBJ2-1
clone_size: NA
v_call: TRBV7-9

cdr3_nt: TGTGCCATCAGTGAGACCCCCAGCTATGGCTACACCTTC
cdr3_aa: CAISETPSYGYTF
d_call: NA
j_call: TRBJ1-2
clone_size: few
v_call: TRBV10-3

cdr3_nt: TGTGCCAGCAGTTACCCCCCCGATAGCGCCTTGAACACCGGGGAGCTGTTTTTT
cdr3_aa: CASSYPPDSALNTGELFF
d_call: NA
j_call: TRBJ2-2
clone_size: few
v_call: TRBV6-2/TRBV6-3

cdr3_nt: TGTGCCAGTAGTGAACTTAGCGGGAGCTCCTACAATGAGCAGTTCTTC
cdr3_aa: CASSELSGSSYNEQFF
d_call: TRBD2
j_call: TRBJ2-1
clone_size: few
v_call: TRBV19

cdr3_nt: TGTGCCAGCAGTTTCGATCAGACAGGGTTTGCGAACACTGAAGCTTTCTTT
cdr3_aa: CASSFDQTGFANTEAFF
d_call: TRBD1
j_call: TRBJ1-1
clone_size: NA
v_call: TRBV28

cdr3_nt: TGTGCCAGCAGCCCCGAGGGTCGGCGCATGAACACTGAAGCTTTCTTT
cdr3_aa: CASSPEGRRMNTEAFF
d_call: NA
j_call: TRBJ1-1
clone_size: NA
v_call: TRBV7-2

cdr3_nt: TGTGCCAGCAGCAAAGTTGGGAGACCCCCCCATAGCTACGAGCAGTACTTC
cdr3_aa: CASSKVGRPPHSYEQYF
d_call: NA
j_call: TRBJ2-7
clone_size: few
v_call: TRBV21-1

cdr3_nt: TGCAGTGCTAGAGTTGGGGGCGTAACAGGCACAGATACGCAGTATTTT
cdr3_aa: CSARVGGVTGTDTQYF
d_call: NA
j_call: TRBJ2-3
clone_size: NA
v_call: TRBV20-1

cdr3_nt: TGTGCCAGCACCCCCCGGAGGAACACCGGGGAGCTGTTTTTT
cdr3_aa: CASTPRRNTGELFF
d_call: NA
j_call: TRBJ2-2
clone_size: NA
v_call: TRBV12-3/TRBV12-4

cdr3_nt: TGCAGTGCTAGTTCGTACAGGGGGGACACTGAAGCTTTCTTT
cdr3_aa: CSASSYRGDTEAFF
d_call: TRBD1
j_call: TRBJ1-1
clone_size: NA
v_call: TRBV20-1

cdr3_nt: TGTGCCAGCAGCTTCACTACAGCCCGCAACGTCCTGACTTTC
cdr3_aa: CASSFTTARNVLTF
d_call: NA
j_call: TRBJ2-6
clone_size: few
v_call: TRBV7-9

cdr3_nt: TGTGCCACCTCGGGTCCGGCTAGCGGGAGCTCCTACGAGCAGTACTTC
cdr3_aa: CATSGPASGSSYEQYF
d_call: TRBD2
j_call: TRBJ2-7
clone_size: NA
v_call: TRBV24-1

cdr3_nt: TGTGCCAGCAGCTTAGCTAATCGGGGATCCGAGCAGTACTTC
cdr3_aa: CASSLANRGSEQYF
d_call: NA
j_call: TRBJ2-7
clone_size: few
v_call: TRBV7-2

cdr3_nt: TGTGCCAGCACCACAGGAGGGTCGTACAATGAGCAGTTCTTC
cdr3_aa: CASTTGGSYNEQFF
d_call: NA
j_call: TRBJ2-1
clone_size: NA
v_call: TRBV6-1

cdr3_nt: TGTGCCAGCAGCTTACTGGGACAGGGGCAAGAGACCCAGTACTTC
cdr3_aa: CASSLLGQGQETQYF
d_call: TRBD1
j_call: TRBJ2-5
clone_size: few
v_call: TRBV7-2

cdr3_nt: TGTGCCAGCAGTTCCAACAGGGGCTGGGGGTACTACGAGCAGTACTTC
cdr3_aa: CASSSNRGWGYYEQYF
d_call: TRBD1
j_call: TRBJ2-7
clone_size: NA
v_call: TRBV27

cdr3_nt: TGTGCCAGCAGCCGTCTGGGCGGACTAGCGGGAGGGCCTGCCTACGAGCAGTACTTC
cdr3_aa: CASSRLGGLAGGPAYEQYF
d_call: NA
j_call: TRBJ2-7
clone_size: NA
v_call: TRBV21-1

cdr3_nt: TGCAGTGCTGTCAGAGGGGGCACAGATACGCAGTATTTT
cdr3_aa: CSAVRGGTDTQYF
d_call: NA
j_call: TRBJ2-3
clone_size: once
v_call: TRBV20-1